The source of this T cell receptor beta chain is a study of T cell responses to AZD1222 COVID-19 vaccine. Overall study results and limits: A mostly white British donor set with more females was recruited, and clonal diversity was possibly underestimated. Unmutated variant regions are reportedly the target of nearly half of TCRs that are spike-specific. In all cases, repertoires were sampled only after the peak T cell response. Spike-specific TCR breadth and depth grew following two AZD1222 doses.

CDR3 length equals 18 residues. Profiled with immunoSEQ multiplex PCR; TCRdb holds only in-frame clones, not every one. The sample consists of over 150,000 clones, about 83% of them appearing once. Points on this clone: The antigen is unknown.

The source is an adult who received the AZD1222 COVID-19 vaccine. The input for sequencing was peripheral blood, taken 28 days after the second AZD1222 dose. The V and J genes are TRBV12-1 and TRBJ2-6; whether TRBD1, the table's D call, matches the DNA was not checked. TRBV12-1 is a documented pseudogene. The CDR3 bases are TGTGCCAGCAGCCAACGACAGGGAGCCAAAAGCTGTGCCAACGTCCTGACTTTC. This codes for CASSQRQGAKSCANVLTF.